What follows describes a single TCR beta chain. This clonotype turned up a few times. There is no known antigen for this receptor. No qualities accompany the bases; no much larger clone lies one base away. This specimen comes from a study of T-cell reconstitution after alpha-beta-depleted transplantation in children (dated by TCRdb to the mid-2010s). In the study overall: The study quantitatively tracked T-cell immune reconstitution after TCRalphabeta/CD19-depleted allogeneic hematopoietic cell transplantation in children using TCR repertoire profiling.

The full study reports these points: About two months after transplant, the apparently early recovery of alphabetaT-cell counts reportedly depended on just several hundred clones that had expanded rapidly and came from non-depleted graft cells. The high TCRbeta diversity at day 60 in some patients was ascribed to recipient T cells and intrathymic progenitors that had survived conditioning. The frequencies of hyperexpanded clones fell over the following months, and after one year, T-cell counts and TCRbeta diversity were mostly attributed to newly produced T cells.

In light of the paper, this sample's treatment or condition label describes: allogeneic hematopoietic cell transplantation with graft depleted of TCRalphabeta T cells and CD19 B cells. The transplant recipients were children given TCRalphabeta/CD19-depleted allogeneic hematopoietic cell grafts. Reading the germline V gene gives CDR1 SGHRS and CDR2 YFSETQ. The CDR3, cysteine through phenylalanine, is 11 amino acids long. The read is trimmed to its CDR3 DNA, 33 bases read in frame from base 1. The germline V and J ends show losses of 7 bases and 5 bases respectively, and no gene match explains 1 base of the junction. The library was generated by PCR. Instrument used: Illumina HiSeq 2500. To normalize quantification of the TCRbeta repertoire, the TCR libraries were built with molecular barcoding that relied on unique molecular identifiers. TCRdb reworked the public reads: Q25 trimming with fastp, MiXCR clone assembly, productive beta chains retained. Identical CDR3 proteins give one entry, which carries the most common genes and DNA. The sample table records hundreds of thousands of distinct CDR3 sequences; 16% of these occur just once. Roughly 5% of the sample lies in the top ten.

The sequence was collected from a male patient aged 5 to 17 who had a stem cell transplant for acute lymphoblastic leukemia, so the T cells may come from the graft donor. This sequence uses TRBV5-1 and TRBJ2-3; 7 central bases correspond to TRBD2. Sequences were derived from PBMCs, mostly from graft donor cells, sampled 360 days after TCRalphabeta/CD19-depleted stem cell transplant. The DNA sequence reads TGCGCCAGCGGGGAGGGAGATACGCAGTATTTT. This yields the protein CASGEGDTQYF.